These 25 T cell receptor beta chains were all obtained from the same sample, sequenced in a study of OX40 agonist ivuxolimab in advanced cancers. The library was generated by the immunoSEQ multiplex PCR assay. The source is immuneACCESS, and TCRdb retained only in-frame sequences with V and J called. Part of the clones is not carried over; for the studies checked, unresolved V genes explain less than half of this, and the remainder is unexplained. Here the sample has about 12,000 clones; around nine tenths occur a single time. The ten largest clones take up over 45% of the sample. Here the sequenced sample was CD4+ or CD8+ T cells sorted from blood, taken in a trial of the OX40 agonist ivuxolimab. These receptors were obtained from an adult with an advanced solid tumor such as melanoma, head and neck, liver or kidney cancer.

The chain has TRBV5-1 and TRBJ2-7; D is unclear. CDR1 is SGHRS, CDR2 YFSETQ, per germline. This CDR3 is built from 13 residues. The V gene lost 7 bases and the J gene lost 4 bases, with 15 bases spanning the gap. CDR3 sequence: CASGVESAYEQYF. The CDR3 DNA sequence: TGCGCCAGCGGAGTAGAGTCAGCTTACGAGCAGTACTTC. Full variable domain (rest looked up from reference TRBV5-1 and TRBJ2-7): KAGVTQTPRYLIKTRGQQVTLSCSPISGHRSVSWYQQTPGQGLQFLFEYFSETQRNKGNFPGRFSGRQFSNSRSEMNVSTLELGDSALYLCASGVESAYEQYFGPGTRLTVT.

This chain uses TRBV10-1 with TRBJ1-2; D is uncertain. Trimming pared 3 bases from V and 5 bases from J, leaving 10 bases between. Per germline, CDR1 WNHNN and CDR2 SYGVQD (reference sequence). The CDR3 covers 13 residues. CDR3 DNA: TGCGCCAGCAGTGAAGGTTTGGGATATGGCTACACCTTC. Translating it yields CASSEGLGYGYTF.

V usage is TRBV30 and J usage is TRBJ1-5; D not resolved. The CDR3 is made up of 14 amino acids. Looked up from germline, CDR1 is GTSNPN and CDR2 is SVGIG (reference sequence). The V and J ends lost 5 bases and 0 bases respectively, with 11 bases between them. The CDR3 bases are TGTGCCTGGGGCGGTGGGGTTAGCAATCAGCCCCAGCATTTT. The encoded protein is CAWGGGVSNQPQHF.

V and J are TRBV6-4 and TRBJ2-7; TRBD2 matches at 8 bases. Unmatched junction bases numbered 1, after V lost 3 bases and J lost 0 bases. This CDR3 is built from 14 residues. Germline V gene data show CDR1 as MRHNA and CDR2 as SNTAGT. The CDR3 nucleotides are TGTGCCAGCAGTGAGAGCGGGAGCTCCTACGAGCAGTACTTC. This gives the protein CASSESGSSYEQYF.

V is TRBV19 and J is TRBJ2-2, with a tentative D call TRBD2 (5 bases). V dropped 1 base and J dropped 4 bases, with 10 bases sitting between them. The CDR3 has 15 amino acids. Germline loops: CDR1 LNHDA, CDR2 SQIVND (reference sequence). The CDR3 sequence: CASSIGAAGTGELFF. The CDR3 nucleotides read TGTGCCAGTAGTATAGGCGCTGCGGGCACCGGGGAGCTGTTTTTT. Drawing the rest from reference TRBV19 and TRBJ2-2, the complete variable domain is DGGITQSPKYLFRKEGQNVTLSCEQNLNHDAMYWYRQDPGQGLRLIYYSQIVNDFQKGDIAEGYSVSREKKESFPLTVTSAQKNPTAFYLCASSIGAAGTGELFFGEGSRLTVL.

V gene TRBV7-3 combines with J gene TRBJ2-6, with D perhaps matching TRBD1 or TRBD2 (5 bases each). Per germline, CDR1 SGHTA and CDR2 FQGTGA. V was cut by 6 bases and J by 4 bases, with 13 bases left in between. The CDR3 totals 15 residues. The CDR3 reads CASSTRGGGANVLTF. The DNA for the CDR3 is TGTGCCAGCAGTACTAGGGGCGGCGGGGCCAACGTCCTGACTTTC.

The V call is TRBV6-1, the J call TRBJ2-7; tentative D call: TRBD2 (6 bases). The CDR3 totals 15 residues. Germline V CDR1 and CDR2: MNHNS, SASEGT. V was clipped by 2 bases and J by 5 bases, with 16 bases between them. This chain's CDR3 is CASSEPGRRADEQYF. CDR3 nucleotide sequence: TGTGCCAGCAGTGAACCCGGGAGAAGGGCTGACGAGCAGTACTTC.

This clone occurred a few times. The chain employs TRBV2 and TRBJ2-6, with 7 bases matching TRBD1. The V gene end was trimmed by 7 bases and the J gene end by 0 bases; junction bases not matched to a gene: 9. The germline V gene has CDR1 SNHLY and CDR2 FYNNEI. The length of the CDR3 is 17 residues. The CDR3 protein is CASNSPGQSSGANVLTF. In DNA form, the CDR3 reads TGTGCCAGCAACTCGCCGGGACAGTCCTCTGGGGCCAACGTCCTGACTTTC.

V gene TRBV19 combines with J gene TRBJ2-2; no clear D. The V gene lost 3 bases and the J gene lost 10 bases, with 9 bases spanning the gap. The germline V gene has CDR1 LNHDA and CDR2 SQIVND (reference sequence). The CDR3 is 12 amino acids. DNA of the CDR3: TGTGCCAGTAGTATGTGGGCAGAGGAGCTGTTTTTT. Its translation: CASSMWAEELFF.

V usage is TRBV5-1 and J usage is TRBJ2-7; D is perhaps TRBD1 (5 bases). Germline loops: CDR1 SGHRS, CDR2 YFSETQ. V lost 1 base to trimming and J lost 5 bases, with 13 bases between them. This CDR3 spans 14 amino acids. The CDR3 DNA follows: TGCGCCAGCAGCTTGAAAGGGGCCAACGACGAGCAGTACTTC. Protein product: CASSLKGANDEQYF.

The chain uses TRBV6-4 and TRBJ2-1; 8 nucleotides match TRBD2. Trimming at V came to 5 bases and at J to 5 bases, leaving 8 bases not matched to a gene. The CDR3 length is 15 residues. CDR1 and CDR2 from the germline V gene are MRHNA and SNTAGT. The CDR3 sequence: CASSIIAGPNNEQFF. The CDR3 DNA reads TGTGCCAGCAGTATTATAGCGGGACCAAACAATGAGCAGTTCTTC.

The chain carries TRBV5-5 and TRBJ2-7; 15 bases line up with TRBD2. In germline, CDR1 is SGHKS, CDR2 YYEKEE (reference sequence). The V gene end was trimmed by 4 bases and the J gene end by 6 bases; junction bases not matched to a gene: 8. The CDR3 length is 16 residues. DNA of the CDR3: TGTGCCAGCAGCCAAGGGACTAGCGGGAGGATCCCCGAGCAGTACTTC. Translation gives CASSQGTSGRIPEQYF.

This chain connects TRBV7-9 to TRBJ1-6; D is unresolved. Germline V lookup: CDR1 SEHNR, CDR2 FQNEAQ (reference sequence). This CDR3 is 16 amino acids long. The V and J ends lost 5 bases and 0 bases respectively, with 11 bases between them. CDR3 DNA: TGTGCCAGCAGCCCAACCTCGAGCTCCTATAATTCACCCCTCCACTTT. It translates to CASSPTSSSYNSPLHF.

The chain links TRBV7-3 to TRBJ2-1; TRBD2 might be the D (5 bases). The CDR3 is 13 residues long. The germline gives CDR1 SGHTA, CDR2 FQGTGA. V was cut by 5 bases and J by 3 bases, with 8 bases left in between. CDR3 region: CASSSGVYNEQFF. DNA of the CDR3: TGTGCCAGCAGCAGCGGCGTCTACAATGAGCAGTTCTTC.

The rearrangement joins TRBV5-5 to TRBJ2-6, with D possibly TRBD1 on 6 matching bases. CDR3 size: 17 residues. Germline values: CDR1 SGHKS, CDR2 YYEKEE (reference sequence). V lost 2 bases, J lost 4 bases, and 16 bases lay in between. CDR3 DNA: TGTGCCAGCAGCTTAGGGACACCATGGGCAGGGGCCAACGTCCTGACTTTC. Translation: CASSLGTPWAGANVLTF.

This sequence joins TRBV6-5 and TRBJ2-7; D remains ambiguous. CDR1 and CDR2 (germline): MNHEY, SVGAGI. Trimming removed 2 bases from V and 2 bases from J, with 13 bases in between. The CDR3 runs 15 residues. The CDR3 is CASSYTPTAPYEQYF. For the CDR3, the DNA is TGTGCCAGCAGTTACACACCTACAGCGCCCTACGAGCAGTACTTC.

V is TRBV19 and J is TRBJ1-5, with 8 bases aligning to TRBD1. Germline assignment: CDR1 LNHDA and CDR2 SQIVND (reference sequence). The J segment lost 7 bases and the V segment lost 6 bases, leaving 11 bases of the junction unmatched. The CDR3 is made up of 15 amino acids. The CDR3 is CASSNPDRGGQPQHF. The DNA for the CDR3 is TGTGCCAGTAGCAACCCCGACAGGGGTGGACAGCCCCAGCATTTT. The whole variable domain, filled in from reference TRBV19 and TRBJ1-5, reads DGGITQSPKYLFRKEGQNVTLSCEQNLNHDAMYWYRQDPGQGLRLIYYSQIVNDFQKGDIAEGYSVSREKKESFPLTVTSAQKNPTAFYLCASSNPDRGGQPQHFGDGTRLSIL.

The rearrangement uses TRBV11-2 and TRBJ1-1; no clear D. The germline V gene encodes CDR1 SGHAT and CDR2 FQNNGV. V gave up 4 bases and J gave up 0 bases, with 12 bases separating them. The CDR3 is made up of 15 amino acids. CDR3 DNA: TGTGCCAGCAGCTCCGGGCCACAATTGAACACTGAAGCTTTCTTT. Protein: CASSSGPQLNTEAFF.

The V and J genes are TRBV30 and TRBJ1-5, with D hard to call. Germline V gives CDR1 GTSNPN, CDR2 SVGIG (reference sequence). This CDR3 has 12 amino acids. Trimming took off 8 bases at V and 0 bases at J, with 8 bases between the two ends. The CDR3 DNA reads TGTGCCCACCGGGATAGCAATCAGCCCCAGCATTTT. It specifies CAHRDSNQPQHF.

The gene calls are TRBV9 and TRBJ2-7, with D perhaps TRBD1 (6 bases). V was clipped by 4 bases and J by 3 bases, with 14 bases between them. This CDR3 spans 14 amino acids. Germline CDR1 is SGDLS and CDR2 is YYNGEE. The chain's CDR3 is CASSSTGSYYEQYF. For the CDR3, the DNA is TGTGCCAGCAGCTCTACAGGGTCGTACTACGAGCAGTACTTC.

This chain connects TRBV27 to TRBJ2-1; D possibly corresponds to TRBD1 (5 bases). The germline CDR1 and CDR2 sequences are MNHEY and SMNVEV (reference sequence). V lost 5 bases to trimming and J lost 6 bases, with 14 bases between them. This CDR3 is built from 14 residues. The CDR3 region is CASSPPGHPNEQFF. For the CDR3, the DNA is TGTGCCAGCAGTCCGCCAGGACACCCCAATGAGCAGTTCTTC.

In its sample, this clone was seen once. The rearrangement joins TRBV11-3 to TRBJ1-6, with a tentative D call TRBD1 (5 bases). Germline loops: CDR1 SGHNT, CDR2 YENEEA. V lost 3 bases, J lost 6 bases, and 6 bases lay in between. The CDR3 sequence is 13 residues long. Here the CDR3 reads CASSFGGNSPLHF. CDR3 nucleotide sequence: TGTGCCAGCAGCTTTGGGGGTAATTCACCCCTCCACTTT.

The gene calls are TRBV7-9 and TRBJ2-7; D is possibly TRBD2 (6 bases). The germline V gene has CDR1 SEHNR and CDR2 FQNEAQ (reference sequence). The CDR3 covers 14 residues. Trimming took 4 bases from V and 7 from J, leaving 17 bases between them. The CDR3: CASSWGVVAWEQYF. As DNA, the CDR3 is TGTGCCAGCAGCTGGGGGGTTGTGGCTTGGGAGCAGTACTTC.

The J gene is TRBJ1-3, the V gene TRBV30; D unresolved. From germline, CDR1 is GTSNPN and CDR2 SVGIG (reference sequence). This CDR3 has 13 amino acids. Deletions cut 2 bases from V and 0 bases from J, with 5 bases between. The CDR3 sequence is CAWSPYSGNTIYF. The CDR3 nucleotides read TGTGCCTGGAGTCCCTACTCTGGAAACACCATATATTTT.

The V and J genes are TRBV5-1 and TRBJ2-5; 7 bases match TRBD2. The CDR3 has 13 amino acids. CDR1 is SGHRS, CDR2 YFSETQ, per germline. Losses at the gene ends were 0 bases for V and 7 bases for J; bases not matched to a gene: 3. The DNA for the CDR3 is TGCGCCAGCAGCTTGGGGCCGGGGGGGACCCAGTACTTC. Translating gives CASSLGPGGTQYF.